The present T cell receptor beta chain was sequenced within a study of naive and memory T cell subsets (dated by TCRdb to about 2017). Looking at the study overall: The study applied an open-source, UMI-based TCR alpha and beta sequencing pipeline to sorted naive and memory peripheral blood T cell subsets. IgG serology results and the functional CMV T cell responses were in complete agreement. RNA was DNase-treated and reverse transcribed with TCR constant-region primers, mostly using SuperScript III.

Library generation was performed with UMI-ligation and nested PCR. The beta constant-region primer was an equimolar mix of two oligonucleotides covering both TRBC1 and TRBC2. The ligated cDNA went through four rounds of PCR with nested alpha and beta constant-region primers together with the SP2 primer. A single-stranded oligonucleotide containing the SP2 primer and a 12-nucleotide UMI was joined to the 3' end of the cDNA by T4 RNA ligase 1. Incubation of the ligation reaction lasted roughly 20-25 hours at 16 degrees C. PCR2 was typically performed as a SYBR Green qPCR and was stopped at a predetermined threshold so that over-amplification was prevented. Agencourt AMPure XP magnetic beads were used for all purifications after the first. Library amounts were measured by Qubit and library quality was assessed on a TapeStation, where the main peak was expected at around 650 bp. The pooled libraries were sequenced on an Illumina MiSeq using v2 2x251 paired-end kits, which usually yielded roughly 0.9-2.3 million reads per sample. Libraries were pooled at about 4 nM per sample, and about 4.5-7.5% PhiX was added to improve cluster recognition. On the authors' methods: Using tag matching that tolerated one base-pair mismatch, Decombinator assigned V and J genes to FASTQ reads that had been processed by Demultiplexor. By using UMIs, Collapsinator corrected both sequencing errors and the frequency errors caused by PCR heterogeneity. CDR3Translator translated TCRs and extracted CDR3s from the conserved cysteine to the FGXG phenylalanine, flagging non-productive sequences. Gini, Shannon entropy and inverse Simpson indices were computed after subsampling the repertoires to the same number of UMI-defined TCRs. Within the linear range, a power law was fitted by maximum likelihood to the distributions of clonotype abundance. When run on a single naive CD8 sample, MIGEC and the pipeline yielded similar UMI counts, similar unique TCR numbers and similar clonal distributions. One analysis removed from the naive repertoire any naive TCRs that were also found in any memory subset from the same donor. A set of 7,322 CMV-associated CDR3 sequences, compiled from VDJdb and a published dataset, was used to search the repertoires. The public reads were quality trimmed at Q25 with fastp and then assembled into clones with MiXCR by TCRdb, keeping productive beta chains. Rows merge per CDR3 protein into single entries with the most common DNA and genes. These V and J calls originate from TCRdb's pipeline instead of the authors' own analysis. The sample yields about 90,000 distinct CDR3 sequences; approximately 10% were counted once. Of the sample, around 0.13% falls within the top ten clones.

Separate amplification of TCR alpha and beta chain libraries was performed from the second PCR step onward. To determine each donor's CMV status, fresh PBMCs were stimulated overnight with CMV viral lysate, and IFNgamma production from CD4+ T cells was then assessed. CD4 T cells were positively selected using Miltenyi beads, after which CD8 T cells were positively selected from the CD4-negative fraction. Cells were stained for CD3, CD4, CD8, CD45RA, CD27 and a live/dead dye and were sorted on a BD Aria II into four subsets based on CD45RA and CD27. Three healthy volunteers provided blood, and the blood of each volunteer was split into CD4 and CD8 T cells and then into four differentiation subsets. Around 130 ml of peripheral blood was collected from each donor, and PBMC were isolated from the blood using Ficoll-Paque PLUS density-gradient centrifugation. Sorted cells were lysed in RLT buffer, and RNA was extracted with a Qiagen RNeasy kit and stored at -80°C.

This clonotype was observed a few times. Its antigen is currently not known. Base qualities are missing; no much larger clone stands one base away. Relative to germline, V is 7 bases shorter and J is 2 bases shorter, with 9 bases between their ends. Counted from cysteine to phenylalanine, this CDR3 has 13 amino acids. Only the CDR3 DNA is retained, 39 bases long and in frame from the first base. The germline V gene yields MNHNS for CDR1 and SASEGT for CDR2. What the work shows at the level of the full study, not this receptor alone: In both CD4 and CD8 cells, the Gini index increased while Shannon and inverse Simpson diversity decreased from naive through CM, EM and EMRA. A clonotype was defined as a single alpha or beta chain sequence rather than as a paired alpha/beta receptor. RNA-based TCR counts may be affected by expression changes linked to T cell activation and differentiation. TCR abundance followed a power law with an exponent that was different for naive and memory subsets but consistent across the three individuals. After error correction, over 85% of naive TCR sequences appeared only once, giving much steeper abundance distributions than memory subsets. A few larger clonotypes were found in naive repertoires, especially CD8, and these larger clonotypes were possibly memory cells re-expressing CD45RA. No ground truth was available to validate the repertoire findings for the naive and memory subsets.

The chain is assembled from TRBV6-1 and TRBJ1-5, with the D segment identity uncertain. Material: naive CD4+ T cells from blood. The cell subset or site label for this specimen denotes: naive T cells, CD45RA high CD27+. This clonotype was sampled from a human donor in good health. The nucleotide sequence reads TGTGCCAGCATTGCCGCCCGCAATCAGCCCCAGCATTTT. The resulting protein is CASIAARNQPQHF.